This TCR beta chain was found in a study of memory CD4+ T cells and cytomegalovirus serostatus. Background on the study: Healthy Belgian adult donors included several CMV-positive and 24 CMV-negative people.

Produced via immunoSEQ multiplex PCR; TCRdb's table is partial and in-frame only. The table has just under 40,000 clones, 75% to 80% seen once; the top ten hold 0.6% to 0.95%. This CDR3 spans 17 amino acids. CDR1 is PRHDT, CDR2 FYEKMQ, per germline (reference sequence). V dropped 2 bases and J dropped 5 bases, with 19 bases sitting between them. Single viable CD3+CD4+CD8-CD45RO+ cells were sorted as the memory CD4+ T cells. Positive selection with CD4 microbeads enriched total CD4+ T cells. The V and J genes are TRBV13 and TRBJ2-1, with D tentatively TRBD1 or TRBD2 (5 bases each). Sample: memory CD4+ T cells from blood. This receptor was obtained from an adult in good health and CMV-seronegative. The DNA for the CDR3 is TGTGCCAGCAGCTTAAACTTGGGACGGCATTCGGACAATGAGCAGTTCTTC. This gives the protein CASSLNLGRHSDNEQFF.